This passage covers 5 T cell receptor beta chains from one sample sequenced in a study of early stage breast cancer tumors. Assay used: immunoSEQ multiplex PCR; TCRdb lists only in-frame clones, some missing. This table has about 41,000 clones, approximately 72% appearing once. Input material: blood. The receptors were sampled from a person between 50 and 60 years old with breast cancer.

The table lists this clone with a count of one. The chain carries TRBV2 and TRBJ2-1; possible D gene TRBD2, 6 bases. The CDR3 length is 15 residues. CDR1 SNHLY and CDR2 FYNNEI come from the germline V gene. The germline V and J ends were trimmed by 6 bases and 0 bases, with 12 bases remaining between them. Here the CDR3 reads CASSGGRFSYNEQFF. The CDR3, as DNA: TGTGCCAGCAGCGGGGGACGGTTCTCCTACAATGAGCAGTTCTTC.

This chain connects TRBV9 to TRBJ2-2; perhaps TRBD2 as D (5 bases). The germline V gene has CDR1 SGDLS and CDR2 YYNGEE. This CDR3 is 19 amino acids long. Trimming removed 0 bases at V and 0 bases at J, with 18 bases between. The CDR3 nucleotides are TGTGCCAGCAGCGTAGTACCCATGGGGTCCGGGGCGAACACCGGGGAGCTGTTTTTT. Its protein is CASSVVPMGSGANTGELFF.

The V and J genes are TRBV18 and TRBJ2-3; 14 bases map to TRBD2. The junction had 2 bases not matched to a gene; V was cut back by 6 bases and J by 3 bases. The CDR3 totals 15 residues. The germline gives CDR1 KGHSH, CDR2 LQKENI. The CDR3 nucleotides read TGTGCCAGCTCGGGGACTAGCGGGAGTACAGATACGCAGTATTTT. It translates to CASSGTSGSTDTQYF.

This clone appeared a few times. This chain uses TRBV19 with TRBJ1-5, with 8 bases fitting TRBD1. The ends lost 5 bases at V and 4 bases at J; junction bases unmatched: 4. In germline, CDR1 is LNHDA, CDR2 SQIVND (reference sequence). The CDR3 contains 14 residues. The CDR3 loop reads CASSFDRGNQPQHF. Written as DNA, the CDR3 is TGTGCCAGTAGTTTTGACAGGGGAAATCAGCCCCAGCATTTT.

The rearrangement links TRBV11-3 to TRBJ2-5; D might be TRBD2 (5 bases). Germline-derived CDR1 and CDR2 are SGHNT and YENEEA. V gave up 1 base and J gave up 11 bases, with 17 bases separating them. CDR3 length: 14 amino acids. The CDR3 reads CASSLGDALLEQYF. The CDR3 nucleotides read TGTGCCAGCAGCTTAGGAGACGCCCTACTAGAGCAGTACTTC.